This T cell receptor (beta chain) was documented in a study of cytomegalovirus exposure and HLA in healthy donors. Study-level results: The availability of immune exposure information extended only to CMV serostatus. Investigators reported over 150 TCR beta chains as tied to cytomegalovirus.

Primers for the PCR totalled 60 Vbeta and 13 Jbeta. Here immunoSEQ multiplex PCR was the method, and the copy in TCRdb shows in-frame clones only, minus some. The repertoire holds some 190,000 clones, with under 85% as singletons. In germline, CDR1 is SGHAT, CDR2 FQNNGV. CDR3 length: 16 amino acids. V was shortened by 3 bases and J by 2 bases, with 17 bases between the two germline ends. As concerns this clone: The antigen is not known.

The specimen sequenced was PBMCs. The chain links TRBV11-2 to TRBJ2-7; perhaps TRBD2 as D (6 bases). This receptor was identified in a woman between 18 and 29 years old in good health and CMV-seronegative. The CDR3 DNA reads TGTGCCAGCAGCTTCGGGTCGCGGGAATTCCCCTACGAGCAGTACTTC. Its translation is CASSFGSREFPYEQYF.